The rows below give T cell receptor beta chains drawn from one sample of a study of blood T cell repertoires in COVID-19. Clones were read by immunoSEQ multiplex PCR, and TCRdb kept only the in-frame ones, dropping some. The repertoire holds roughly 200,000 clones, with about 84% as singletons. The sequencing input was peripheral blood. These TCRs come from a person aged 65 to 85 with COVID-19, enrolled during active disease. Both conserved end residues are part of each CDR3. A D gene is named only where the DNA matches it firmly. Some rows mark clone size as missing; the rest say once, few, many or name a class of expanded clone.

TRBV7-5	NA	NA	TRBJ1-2	TGTGTCAGAGCGACACAGATAAACTATGGCTACACCTTC	CVRATQINYGYTF
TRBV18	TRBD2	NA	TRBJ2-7	TGTGCCAGCTCACCGGGGGGGTCCCACGAGCAGTACTTC	CASSPGGSHEQYF
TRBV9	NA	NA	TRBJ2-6	TGTGCCAGCAGCGTAGGGAGGGGATCTGGGGCCAACGTCCTGACTTTC	CASSVGRGSGANVLTF
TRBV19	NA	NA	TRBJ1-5	TGTGCCAGTAGTATTTGGCGGGATAGCAATCAGCCCCAGCATTTT	CASSIWRDSNQPQHF
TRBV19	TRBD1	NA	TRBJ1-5	TGTGCCAGTAACACGGACAGGGGGAATCAGCCCCAGCATTTT	CASNTDRGNQPQHF
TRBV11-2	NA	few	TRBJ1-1	TGTGCCAGCAGCTTAGCCAGGAACACTGAAGCTTTCTTT	CASSLARNTEAFF
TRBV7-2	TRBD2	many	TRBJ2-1	TGTGCCAGCAGCCCCCGGGAGGGCCCCTCCAATGAGCAGTTCTTC	CASSPREGPSNEQFF
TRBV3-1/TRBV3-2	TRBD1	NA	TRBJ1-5	TGTGCCAGCAGCCCGGACAGGACTGGGGCTCAGCCCCAGCATTTT	CASSPDRTGAQPQHF
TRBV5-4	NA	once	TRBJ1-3	TGTGCCAGCAGCAATCTCCAGGGCTCCGGAAACACCATATATTTT	CASSNLQGSGNTIYF
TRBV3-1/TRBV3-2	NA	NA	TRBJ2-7	TGTGCCAGCAGCCAAGTAACACCGGGACTCGGTCCCTACGAGCAGTACTTC	CASSQVTPGLGPYEQYF
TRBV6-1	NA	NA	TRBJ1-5	TGTGCCAGCAGTGAATTGAACCCAACTCAAAGTGGCAATCAGCCCCAGCATTTT	CASSELNPTQSGNQPQHF
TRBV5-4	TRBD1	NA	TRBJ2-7	TGTGCCAGCAGCTCGAAGACAGGGAACTACGAGCAGTACTTC	CASSSKTGNYEQYF
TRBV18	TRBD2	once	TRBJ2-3	TGTGCCAGCTTAAAGGAGCGGGGGGGCACAGATACGCAGTATTTT	CASLKERGGTDTQYF
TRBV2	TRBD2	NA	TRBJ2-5	TGTGCCAGCAGTTTCAGCGGGGGGGCGGAAGAGACCCAGTACTTC	CASSFSGGAEETQYF
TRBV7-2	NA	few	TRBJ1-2	TGTGCCAGCAGCCGGCAGGCCTATGGCTACACCTTC	CASSRQAYGYTF
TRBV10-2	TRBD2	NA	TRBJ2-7	TGCGCCAGCAAGGGGTCGCTAGCGGGGGGGCTAAGCTACGAGCAGTACTTC	CASKGSLAGGLSYEQYF
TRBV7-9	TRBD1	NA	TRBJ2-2	TGTGCCAGCAGTGGACCGGGACAGGGAGCCGGGGAGCTGTTTTTT	CASSGPGQGAGELFF
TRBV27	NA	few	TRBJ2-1	TGTGCGACGGGGGTCGTCTCCTACAATGAGCAGTTCTTC	CATGVVSYNEQFF
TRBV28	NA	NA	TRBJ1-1	TGTGCCAGCAGTCCATGGCTCCCTGAAGCTTTCTTT	CASSPWLPEAFF
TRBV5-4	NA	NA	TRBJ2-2	TGTGCCAGCAGCCCGCTACGTGGTAGCACCGGGGAGCTGTTTTTT	CASSPLRGSTGELFF
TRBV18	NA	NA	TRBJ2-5	TGTGCCAGCTCACCACGGGAGGAAATGGGGGAGACCCAGTACTTC	CASSPREEMGETQYF
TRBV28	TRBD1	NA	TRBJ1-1	TGTGCCAGCAGCCGTAAAAGGGACAGGGGGCGCAACGCCCCTCTGAACACTGAAGCTTTCTTT	CASSRKRDRGRNAPLNTEAFF
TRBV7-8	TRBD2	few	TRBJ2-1	TGTGCCAGCAAACTAGCGGGGGCCCACAATGAGCAGTTCTTC	CASKLAGAHNEQFF
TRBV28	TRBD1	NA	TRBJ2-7	TGTGCCAGCAGTTCCCCGGGACAGGGGTTTCGGGCTGCGTCCTACGAGCAGTACTTC	CASSSPGQGFRAASYEQYF
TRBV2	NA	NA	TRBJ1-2	TGTGCCAGCAGTGAGCGAAGAGGGTATGGCGGCTACACCTTC	CASSERRGYGGYTF
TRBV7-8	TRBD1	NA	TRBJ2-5	TGTGCCAGCAGCTTAGCTGTCAGGGGGGAGACCCAGTACTTC	CASSLAVRGETQYF
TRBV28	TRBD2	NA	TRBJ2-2	TGTGCCAGCAGAAAGGAGACTAGCGCGATCACCGGGGAGCTGTTTTTT	CASRKETSAITGELFF
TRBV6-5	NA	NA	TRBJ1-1	TGTGCCAGCAGTCGGAGGGGAAAGGACACTGAAGCTTTCTTT	CASSRRGKDTEAFF
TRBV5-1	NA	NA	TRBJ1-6	TGCGCCAGCAGCTTGGGAGGGGGAACCTATAATTCACCCCTCCACTTT	CASSLGGGTYNSPLHF
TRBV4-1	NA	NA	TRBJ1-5	TGCGCCAGCAGCCAATGGATTATAGGAGGGCGGTGGTTGGGTCAGCCCCAGCATTTT	CASSQWIIGGRWLGQPQHF
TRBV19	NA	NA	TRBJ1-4	TGTGCCAGTAGTTCCCCCAGGGAGGGAGCTAATGAAAAACTGTTTTTT	CASSSPREGANEKLFF
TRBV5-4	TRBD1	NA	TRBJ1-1	TGTGCCAGCAGCTGGACCGGGACAGGAAGGAACACTGAAGCTTTCTTT	CASSWTGTGRNTEAFF
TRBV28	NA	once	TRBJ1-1	TGTGCCAGCAATCAAAGATCAGGGGTCATGAACACTGAAGCTTTCTTT	CASNQRSGVMNTEAFF
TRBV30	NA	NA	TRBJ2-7	TGTGCCTGGAGTCCAGAAAGTGTTCACGAGCAGTACTTC	CAWSPESVHEQYF
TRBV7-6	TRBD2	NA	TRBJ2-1	TGTGCCAGCAGCCCCAGCGGGGGGCCGGGGGATGAGCAGTTCTTC	CASSPSGGPGDEQFF
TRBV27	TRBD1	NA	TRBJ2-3	TGTGCCAGCAGTTACAGGGGTCCGGATACGCAGTATTTT	CASSYRGPDTQYF
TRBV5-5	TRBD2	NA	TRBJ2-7	TGTGCCAGCACCCAACCTAGCGGGAGAGTATCGTACGAGCAGTACTTC	CASTQPSGRVSYEQYF
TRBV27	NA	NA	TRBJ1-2	TGTGCCAGCAGTTTTAACAGTAAAAACTATGGCTACACCTTC	CASSFNSKNYGYTF
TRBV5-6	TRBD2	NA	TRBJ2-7	TGTGCCAGCAGCAGCGAACCACTAGCGGGAGGGCCCTACGAGCAGTACTTC	CASSSEPLAGGPYEQYF